This T cell receptor (beta chain) was observed in a study of cytomegalovirus exposure and HLA in healthy donors. Study-wide context: An early release of data contained approximately 80 million unique TCRs, which came from HLA-typed donors. The study placed approximately 80% of its approximately 380 genotyped donors in the Caucasian-associated ancestry cluster. Findings and caveats of the study: A reported reduction in N-insertions relative to the roughly 610-donor mean was seen in an Asian-associated ancestry cluster in a later analysis. Judged likely to be a sequencing artifact was a cluster of highly shared sequence variants.

The CDR3 extends over 16 amino acids. CDR1 is SGHRS and CDR2 is YFSETQ in the germline V gene. V was clipped by 0 bases and J by 2 bases; unmatched bases: 6. 13 Jbeta primers and 60 Vbeta primers were used for the PCR. Clones were read by immunoSEQ multiplex PCR, and TCRdb kept only the in-frame ones, dropping some. The table includes approximately 150,000 clones, around 85% detected once. Notes on this clone: Its antigen is undetermined.

The sample taken for sequencing was PBMCs. V gene TRBV5-1 combines with J gene TRBJ2-5, with 8 bases matching TRBD2. The TCR was taken from a woman in her thirties in good health and CMV-seronegative. The CDR3 coding sequence is TGCGCCAGCAGCTTGGTAGCTAGCGGGCCTCAAGAGACCCAGTACTTC. As protein: CASSLVASGPQETQYF. The entire variable domain, with the rest obtained from reference TRBV5-1 and TRBJ2-5, is as follows: KAGVTQTPRYLIKTRGQQVTLSCSPISGHRSVSWYQQTPGQGLQFLFEYFSETQRNKGNFPGRFSGRQFSNSRSEMNVSTLELGDSALYLCASSLVASGPQETQYFGPGTRLLVL.